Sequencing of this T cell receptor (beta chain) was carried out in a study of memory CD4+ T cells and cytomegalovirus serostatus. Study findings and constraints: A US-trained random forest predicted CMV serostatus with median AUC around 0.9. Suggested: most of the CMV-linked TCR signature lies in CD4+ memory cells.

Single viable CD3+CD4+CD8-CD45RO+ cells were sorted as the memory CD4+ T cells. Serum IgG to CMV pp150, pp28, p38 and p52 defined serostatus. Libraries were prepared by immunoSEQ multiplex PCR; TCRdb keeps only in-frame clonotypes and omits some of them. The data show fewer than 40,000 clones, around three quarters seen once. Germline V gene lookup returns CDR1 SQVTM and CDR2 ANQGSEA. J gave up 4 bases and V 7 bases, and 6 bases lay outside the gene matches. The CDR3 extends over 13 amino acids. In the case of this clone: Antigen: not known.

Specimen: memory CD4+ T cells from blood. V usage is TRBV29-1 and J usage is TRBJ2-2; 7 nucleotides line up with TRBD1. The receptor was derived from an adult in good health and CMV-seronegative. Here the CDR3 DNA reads TGCAGCGGAAACAGGGGTGGCACCGGGGAGCTGTTTTTT. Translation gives CSGNRGGTGELFF.